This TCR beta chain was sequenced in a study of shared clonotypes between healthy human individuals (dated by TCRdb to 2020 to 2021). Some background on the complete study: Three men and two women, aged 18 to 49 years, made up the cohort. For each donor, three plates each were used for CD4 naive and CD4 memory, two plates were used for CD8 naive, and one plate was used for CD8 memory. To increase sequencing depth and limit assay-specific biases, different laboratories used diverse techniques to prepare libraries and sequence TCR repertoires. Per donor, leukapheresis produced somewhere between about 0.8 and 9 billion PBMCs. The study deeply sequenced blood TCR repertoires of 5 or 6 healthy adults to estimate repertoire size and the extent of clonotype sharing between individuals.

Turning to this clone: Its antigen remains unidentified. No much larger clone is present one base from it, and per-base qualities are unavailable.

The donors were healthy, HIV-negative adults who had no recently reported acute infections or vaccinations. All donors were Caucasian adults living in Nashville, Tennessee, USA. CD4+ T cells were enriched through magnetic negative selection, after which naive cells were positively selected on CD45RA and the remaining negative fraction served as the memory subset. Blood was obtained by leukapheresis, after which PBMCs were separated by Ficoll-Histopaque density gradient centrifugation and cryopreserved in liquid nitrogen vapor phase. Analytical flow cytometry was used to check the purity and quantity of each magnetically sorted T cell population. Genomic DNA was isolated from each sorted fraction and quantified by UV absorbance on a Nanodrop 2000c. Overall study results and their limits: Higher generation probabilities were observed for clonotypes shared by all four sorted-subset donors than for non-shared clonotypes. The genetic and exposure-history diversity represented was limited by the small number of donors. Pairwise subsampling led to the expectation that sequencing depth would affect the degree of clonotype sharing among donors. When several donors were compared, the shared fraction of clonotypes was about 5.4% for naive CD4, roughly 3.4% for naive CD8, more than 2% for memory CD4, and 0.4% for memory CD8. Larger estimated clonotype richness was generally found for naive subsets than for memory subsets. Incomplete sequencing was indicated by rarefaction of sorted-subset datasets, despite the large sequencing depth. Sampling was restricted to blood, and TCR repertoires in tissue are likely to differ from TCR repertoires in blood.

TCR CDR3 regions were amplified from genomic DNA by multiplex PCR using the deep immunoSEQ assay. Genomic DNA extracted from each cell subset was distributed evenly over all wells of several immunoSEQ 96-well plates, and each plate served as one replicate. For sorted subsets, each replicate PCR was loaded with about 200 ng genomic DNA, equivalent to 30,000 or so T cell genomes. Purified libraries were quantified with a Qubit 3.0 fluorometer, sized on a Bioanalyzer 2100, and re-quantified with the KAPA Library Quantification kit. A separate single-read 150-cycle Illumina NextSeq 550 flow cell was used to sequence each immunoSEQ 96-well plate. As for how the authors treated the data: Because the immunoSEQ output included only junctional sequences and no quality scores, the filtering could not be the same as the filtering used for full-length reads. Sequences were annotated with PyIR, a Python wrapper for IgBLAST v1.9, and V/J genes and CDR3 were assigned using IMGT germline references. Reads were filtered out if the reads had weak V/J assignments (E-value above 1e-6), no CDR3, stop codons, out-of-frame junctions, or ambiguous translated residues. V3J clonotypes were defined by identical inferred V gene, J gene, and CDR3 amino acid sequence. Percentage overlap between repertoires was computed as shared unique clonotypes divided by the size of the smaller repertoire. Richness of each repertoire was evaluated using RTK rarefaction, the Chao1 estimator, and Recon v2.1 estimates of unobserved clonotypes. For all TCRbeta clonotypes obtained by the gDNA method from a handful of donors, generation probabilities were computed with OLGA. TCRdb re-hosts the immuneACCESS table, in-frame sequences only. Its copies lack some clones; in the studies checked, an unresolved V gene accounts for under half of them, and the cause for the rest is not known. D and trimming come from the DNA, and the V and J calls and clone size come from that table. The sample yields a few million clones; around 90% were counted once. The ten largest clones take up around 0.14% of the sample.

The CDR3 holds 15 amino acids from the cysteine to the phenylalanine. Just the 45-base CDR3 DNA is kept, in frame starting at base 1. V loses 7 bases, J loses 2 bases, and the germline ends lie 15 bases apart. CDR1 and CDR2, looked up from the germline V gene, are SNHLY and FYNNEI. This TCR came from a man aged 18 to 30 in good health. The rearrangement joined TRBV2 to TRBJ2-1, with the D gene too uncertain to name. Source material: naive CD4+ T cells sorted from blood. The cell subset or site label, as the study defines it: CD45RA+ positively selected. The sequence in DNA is TGTGCCAGCATTTCGACGACCCTGACCTACAATGAGCAGTTCTTC. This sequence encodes CASISTTLTYNEQFF. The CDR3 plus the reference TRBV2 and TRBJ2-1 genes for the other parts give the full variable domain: EPEVTQTPSHQVTQMGQEVILRCVPISNHLYFYWYRQILGQKVEFLVSFYNNEISEKSEIFDDQFSVERPDGSNFTLKIRSTKLEDSAMYFCASISTTLTYNEQFFGPGTRLTVL.